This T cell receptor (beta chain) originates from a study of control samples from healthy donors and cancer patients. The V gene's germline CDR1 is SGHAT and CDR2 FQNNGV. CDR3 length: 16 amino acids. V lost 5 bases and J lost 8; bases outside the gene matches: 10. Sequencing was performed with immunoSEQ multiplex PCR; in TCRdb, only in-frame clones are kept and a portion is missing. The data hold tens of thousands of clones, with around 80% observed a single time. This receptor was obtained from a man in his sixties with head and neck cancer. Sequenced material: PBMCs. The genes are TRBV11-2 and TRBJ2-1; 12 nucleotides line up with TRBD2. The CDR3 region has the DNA TGTGCCAGCAGCCCCGGGGCTAGCGGGAGGGTATATGAGCAGTTCTTC. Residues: CASSPGASGRVYEQFF.